Listed here are 29 T cell receptor beta chains from one sample, sequenced in a study of low-dose radiotherapy and immunotherapy resistance in tumors. Noted time point: before trial treatment. TRAV- and TRBV-specific primers primed first-strand cDNA, covering alpha and beta chains. TCRs were put through around 20 PCR cycles of amplification with Phusion. A constant-region primer and the V-primer adapter served as the primer pair. Each CDR3 protein is one row after TCRdb ran MiXCR on the reads. The repertoire holds 64,000 or so distinct CDR3 sequences, with around 32% as singletons. Specimen: PBMCs, collected before treatment. Receptors were obtained from a female donor with ovarian cancer.

Regarding this clonotype: Because the CDR3's place on the DNA is in doubt, the DNA is left out and the CDR3 is given as listed by TCRdb. This chain uses TRBV19 with TRBJ2-1; the listed D gene, TRBD2, was not tested against the DNA. The CDR3 comprises 22 residues, both ends counted. Germline V gene sequence: CDR1 LNHDA, CDR2 SQIVND (reference sequence). CDR3 protein: CASSIPLAGGTTMSSSSGEQFF.

At least ten counts were recorded for this clonotype. The chain employs TRBV24-1 and TRBJ2-3, with 12 bases lining up with TRBD2. CDR1 KGHDR and CDR2 SFDVKD come from the germline V gene. V shed 4 bases, J shed 6 bases, and the junction held 7 bases outside the gene matches. The CDR3 is 16 amino acids. The CDR3 spells CATSEVTSGRTDTQYF. DNA of the CDR3: TGTGCCACCAGTGAAGTGACTAGCGGGAGAACGGATACGCAGTATTTT.

The chain recombines TRBV15 with TRBJ2-5; D unresolved. The germline CDR1 and CDR2 sequences are LNHNV and YYDKDF (reference sequence). Trimming took 0 bases from V and 4 from J, leaving 12 bases between them. CDR3 size: 15 residues. In DNA, the CDR3 is TGTGCCACCAGCAGAGATAGGTCAGTGGGAGAGACCCAGTACTTC. As protein: CATSRDRSVGETQYF. Drawing the rest from reference TRBV15 and TRBJ2-5, the complete variable domain is DAMVIQNPRYQVTQFGKPVTLSCSQTLNHNVMYWYQQKSSQAPKLLFHYYDKDFNNEADTPDNFQSRRPNTSFCFLDIRSPGLGDTAMYLCATSRDRSVGETQYFGPGTRLLVL.

This clonotype has at least ten counts. This chain connects TRBV5-6 to TRBJ1-1, with a weak D call TRBD1 (5 bases). V lost 2 bases and J 1 base, leaving 9 bases between the germline ends. The CDR3 is 14 residues long. Germline CDR1 SGHDT, CDR2 YYEEEE. In nucleotides, the CDR3 is TGTGCCAGCAGCTTCTCAGGGTCGAACACTGAAGCTTTCTTT. Encoded protein: CASSFSGSNTEAFF.

This clonotype showed up just a few times. The V gene is TRBV6-8, the J gene TRBJ1-1, with TRBD1 matching 8 bases. CDR1 is MNHGY and CDR2 is SAAAGT in the germline V gene. CDR3 length equals 11 residues. The trim removed 7 bases at V and 8 bases at J, leaving 3 bases unmatched. In DNA form, the CDR3 reads TGTGCCAGCATGAGGACAGGGGAAGCTTTCTTT. Translated, it gives CASMRTGEAFF.

The chain carries TRBV4-2 and TRBJ2-1; D is possibly TRBD2 (6 bases). The ends were cut back, 0 bases at V and 5 bases at J, with 14 bases in the middle. This CDR3 region has 16 residues. The germline V gene encodes CDR1 LGHNA and CDR2 YNFKEQ. CDR3 sequence (DNA): TGTGCCAGCAGCCAAGATGCGGGGCAGGGCCACAATGAGCAGTTCTTC. Translation: CASSQDAGQGHNEQFF.

In this sample, this clonotype turned up many times. The chain has TRBV4-1 and TRBJ2-2, with TRBD2 identical over 15 bases. Trimming cost V 1 base and J 6 bases; bases outside gene matches: 12. The germline CDR1 and CDR2 sequences are MGHRA and YSYEKL. The CDR3 sequence is 20 residues long. CDR3 protein: CASSQVPRTSGGAISGELFF. DNA of the CDR3: TGCGCCAGCAGCCAAGTCCCCAGGACTAGCGGGGGGGCAATCTCCGGGGAGCTGTTTTTT.

This clonotype was counted between two and nine times. The chain combines TRBV29-1 with TRBJ1-1; TRBD1 matches at 9 bases. J lost 0 bases, V lost 7 bases, and 9 bases had no gene match. In germline, CDR1 is SQVTM, CDR2 ANQGSEA. The CDR3 is 15 residues long. Here the CDR3 DNA reads TGCAGCGCCAGGGACAGGGCCGTAATGAACACTGAAGCTTTCTTT. Translation gives CSARDRAVMNTEAFF.

In this sample, this clonotype turned up many times. The chain is built from TRBV28 and TRBJ2-7; D tentatively reads TRBD1 or TRBD2 (6 bases each). The V end was cut by 2 bases, the J end by 5 bases, with 16 bases between. Germline V gene lookup returns CDR1 MDHEN and CDR2 SYDVKM. The CDR3 runs 15 residues. CDR3 amino acids: CASSLGGGKYHEQYF. Here the CDR3 DNA reads TGTGCCAGCAGTTTAGGAGGGGGGAAATACCACGAGCAGTACTTC.

Many counts were recorded for this clonotype. The junction does not match germline at one end; this may be a read error. The genes are TRBV4-1 and TRBJ1-1, with a weak D call TRBD1 (6 bases). CDR3 size: 16 residues. The germline V gene has CDR1 MGHRA and CDR2 YSYEKL. The CDR3 here is CASRPEWGQGKSEAFF. For the CDR3, the DNA is TGTGCCAGCAGACCGGAGTGGGGGCAGGGAAAGTCTGAAGCTTTCTTT.

The table lists this clonotype with many counts. The chain is built from TRBV23-1 and TRBJ2-5; D is unclear. TRBV23-1 is given ORF status, its function remaining uncertain. Trimming cost V 3 bases and J 2 bases, with 10 bases left between them. The CDR3 is made up of 14 amino acids. This CDR3 reads CASSHTESQETQYF. The CDR3 DNA reads TGCGCCAGCAGTCATACAGAGTCACAAGAGACCCAGTACTTC.

This clonotype was recorded many times. The chain is built from TRBV6-5 and TRBJ1-5; D may be TRBD1 (5 bases). Germline values: CDR1 MNHEY, CDR2 SVGAGI. The CDR3 is 13 residues long. The V end was cut by 2 bases, the J end by 7 bases, with 9 bases between. The CDR3 nucleotides read TGTGCCAGCAGTTACATCCGGGACCAGCCCCAGCATTTT. Translating it yields CASSYIRDQPQHF.

The sample holds many counts of this clonotype. The chain links TRBV29-1 to TRBJ2-2; 8 nucleotides line up with TRBD1. V gave up 7 bases and J gave up 1 base; unmatched junction bases: 2. Germline V gene data show CDR1 as SQVTM and CDR2 as ANQGSEA. This CDR3 is built from 13 residues. The CDR3 sequence is CSADRGNTGELFF. The CDR3 nucleotides read TGCAGCGCCGACAGGGGGAACACCGGGGAGCTGTTTTTT.

Concerning this clonotype itself: A single base is all that separates this from a far larger clone, so a read error is likely. The V gene is TRBV12-3 or TRBV12-4, the J gene TRBJ2-5, with 11 bases fitting TRBD1. CDR3 length: 18 amino acids. The V gene end was trimmed by 1 base and the J gene end by 11 bases; junction bases not matched to a gene: 18. CDR3 protein: CASSLGIEPWTGGNEQYF. The CDR3 DNA reads as TGTGCCAGCAGTTTAGGAATTGAGCCGTGGACAGGGGGCAATGAGCAGTACTTC.

This clonotype appeared many times. This rearrangement joins TRBV9 to TRBJ2-1; TRBD1 matches 10 bases. This CDR3 has 17 residues. Trimming removed 4 bases from V and 3 bases from J; junction bases left unmatched: 10. The germline CDR1 and CDR2 sequences are SGDLS and YYNGEE. The CDR3 loop is CASSPDPGQGLYNEQFF. The CDR3 nucleotides read TGTGCCAGCAGCCCTGACCCGGGACAGGGGCTCTACAATGAGCAGTTCTTC.

This clonotype was recorded at least ten times. The chain carries TRBV6-6 and TRBJ2-2; 9 bases are a match to TRBD2. CDR3 size: 16 residues. The germline gives CDR1 MNHNY, CDR2 SVGAGI (reference sequence). Losses at the gene ends were 0 bases for V and 6 bases for J; bases not matched to a gene: 5. The CDR3 is CASSYSAGGGAGELFF. The CDR3 DNA follows: TGTGCCAGCAGTTACTCCGCGGGAGGGGGGGCCGGGGAGCTGTTTTTT.

The chain is built from TRBV27 and TRBJ2-7; 7 bases agree with TRBD2. There are 13 residues in the CDR3. V lost 2 bases, J lost 2 bases, and 0 bases stayed unmatched. In germline, CDR1 is MNHEY, CDR2 SMNVEV (reference sequence). The CDR3 nucleotides read TGTGCCAGCAGTTTAGGGAGGGCCTACGAGCAGTACTTC. Its protein product is CASSLGRAYEQYF.

This clonotype appeared a few times. V gene TRBV6-1 combines with J gene TRBJ1-1, with D perhaps TRBD1 (5 bases). The CDR3 spans 14 residues. Germline CDR1 is MNHNS and CDR2 is SASEGT. With 5 bases removed from V and 3 bases from J, the gap between germline ends came to 13 bases. The CDR3 DNA is TGTGCCAGCAGTTACATACAGGAGTACACTGAAGCTTTCTTT. It translates to CASSYIQEYTEAFF.

This clonotype was seen many times. The chain couples TRBV11-2 to TRBJ2-1; TRBD2 matches 10 bases. This CDR3 is built from 17 residues. In germline, CDR1 is SGHAT, CDR2 FQNNGV. V lost 6 bases, J lost 6 bases, and 14 bases stayed unmatched. This chain's CDR3 is CASRLRGASGSVNEQFF. The DNA of the CDR3 is TGTGCCAGCAGGTTACGGGGGGCTAGCGGGAGTGTCAATGAGCAGTTCTTC.

This clonotype was recorded at least ten times. The chain couples TRBV19 to TRBJ2-3; the D call may be TRBD1 or TRBD2 (6 bases each). The CDR3 runs 15 residues. Germline loops: CDR1 LNHDA, CDR2 SQIVND (reference sequence). V was clipped by 3 bases and J by 5 bases, with 15 bases between them. As DNA, the CDR3 is TGTGCCAGTAGTATGTCTCTAGGGGGGCAAGATACGCAGTATTTT. Residues: CASSMSLGGQDTQYF.

With respect to this clonotype: The junction departs from the called germline gene at one end, perhaps through a read error. The V and J genes are TRBV27 and TRBJ1-5; D not resolved. The V gene's germline CDR1 is MNHEY and CDR2 SMNVEV (reference sequence). The CDR3 runs to 13 residues. In DNA, the CDR3 is TGTGCCACCAGTGGTCCTAGCAATCAGCCCCAGCATTTT. Its protein product is CATSGPSNQPQHF.

The chain recombines TRBV6-5 with TRBJ2-7; 7 bases match TRBD1. The CDR3 totals 13 residues. Unmatched junction bases numbered 8, after V lost 6 bases and J lost 6 bases. CDR1 MNHEY and CDR2 SVGAGI come from the germline V gene. The CDR3 DNA reads TGTGCCAGCAGCACTGACAGGGCGCGCGAGCAGTACTTC. Protein sequence: CASSTDRAREQYF.

The chain combines TRBV7-9 with TRBJ2-3; D is uncertain. Germline V lookup: CDR1 SEHNR, CDR2 FQNEAQ (reference sequence). CDR3 length equals 14 residues. V was pared by 1 base and J by 4 bases, with 9 bases between. CDR3 bases: TGTGCCAGCAGCTTAGGCGGTGGAGCAGATACGCAGTATTTT. This sequence encodes CASSLGGGADTQYF.

The chain links TRBV28 to TRBJ2-1; no definite D call. Germline lookup yields CDR1 MDHEN and CDR2 SYDVKM. The CDR3 runs to 13 residues. Trimming took 2 bases from V and 9 from J, leaving 11 bases between them. CDR3 nucleotide sequence: TGTGCCAGCAGTTTAATCCAATGGGGTGAGCAGTTCTTC. Translating it yields CASSLIQWGEQFF.

This clonotype occurred once. This sequence is one base from a far larger clone and is likely a read error. The chain couples TRBV27 to TRBJ1-2; D ambiguous. The CDR3 totals 13 residues. In germline, CDR1 is MNHEY, CDR2 SMNVEV (reference sequence). CDR3 nucleotide sequence: TGTGTCAGTCGGGGAACGGGGAACTATGGCTACACCTTC. It codes for CVSRGTGNYGYTF.

Remarks on this clonotype: One end of the junction is discordant with germline, which a read error may explain. The chain uses TRBV6-6 and TRBJ2-7; 13 positions agree with TRBD2. Germline assignment: CDR1 MNHNY and CDR2 SVGAGI (reference sequence). The CDR3 is made up of 13 amino acids. CDR3 DNA sequence: TGTGCCAGCAGACCGGGACTAGCGGGACTATTCAACTTC. Amino acids: CASRPGLAGLFNF.

The genes are TRBV11-1 and TRBJ2-1; D might be TRBD2 (6 bases). CDR3 length: 16 residues. In germline, CDR1 is SGHAT, CDR2 FQDESV (reference sequence). Trimming shortened V by 5 bases and J by 4 bases, and 18 bases separated the two germline ends. The CDR3 coding sequence is TGTGCCAGCAGCCTAGGCGTGGGAGGACAATACAATGAGCAGTTCTTC. Protein: CASSLGVGGQYNEQFF.

This clonotype came up once. This chain joins TRBV5-1 and TRBJ2-7, with D perhaps given as TRBD1 or TRBD2 (5 bases each). Germline V gene sequence: CDR1 SGHRS, CDR2 YFSETQ. Trimming removed 4 bases from V and 2 bases from J, with 13 bases in between. This CDR3 is 14 amino acids long. CDR3 nucleotides: TGCGCCAGCAGCGGAGAGGGGCGGACCTACGAGCAGTACTTC. Protein: CASSGEGRTYEQYF.

This clonotype was found many times. The chain combines TRBV7-6 with TRBJ2-5; D not resolved. The CDR3 is made up of 13 amino acids. The germline V and J ends were trimmed by 2 bases and 4 bases, with 8 bases remaining between them. In germline, CDR1 is SGHVS, CDR2 FNYEAQ. CDR3 sequence reads: CASSLRQIETQYF. The CDR3 bases are TGTGCCAGCAGCTTAAGGCAGATAGAGACCCAGTACTTC.